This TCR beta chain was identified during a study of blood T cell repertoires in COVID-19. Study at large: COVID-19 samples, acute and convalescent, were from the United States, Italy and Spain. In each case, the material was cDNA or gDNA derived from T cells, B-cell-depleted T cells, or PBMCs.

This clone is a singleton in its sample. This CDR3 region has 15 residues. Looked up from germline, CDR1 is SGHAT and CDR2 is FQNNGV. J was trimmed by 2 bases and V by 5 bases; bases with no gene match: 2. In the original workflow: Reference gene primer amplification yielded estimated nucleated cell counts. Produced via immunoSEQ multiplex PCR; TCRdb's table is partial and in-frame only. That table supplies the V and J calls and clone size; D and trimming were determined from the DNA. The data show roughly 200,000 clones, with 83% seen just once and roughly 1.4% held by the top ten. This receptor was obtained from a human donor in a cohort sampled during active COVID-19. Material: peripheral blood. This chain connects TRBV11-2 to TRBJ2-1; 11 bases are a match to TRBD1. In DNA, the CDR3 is TGTGCCAGCAGCGAGGACAGGGGGCCCTACAATGAGCAGTTCTTC. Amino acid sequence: CASSEDRGPYNEQFF.